Below are 25 T cell receptor beta chains sequenced from a single sample in a study of T cells in localized non-small cell lung cancer. Here immunoSEQ multiplex PCR was the method, and the copy in TCRdb shows in-frame clones only, minus some. The table lists 20,000 to 25,000 clones, about nine tenths of them singletons. The source was PBMCs, collected before any cancer treatment. Source of these receptors: a man aged 35 to 69 with stage II squamous cell lung carcinoma.

V gene TRBV6-6 combines with J gene TRBJ2-3; 7 positions match TRBD1. CDR1 MNHNY and CDR2 SVGAGI come from the germline V gene (reference sequence). The CDR3 sequence is 13 residues long. V dropped 6 bases and J dropped 1; count of bases not matched to a gene: 1. CDR3 region: CASRGTGTDTQYF. CDR3 in DNA: TGTGCCAGCAGGGGGACAGGCACAGATACGCAGTATTTT.

The chain has TRBV5-1 and TRBJ1-5; a possible D gene is TRBD1 (5 bases). In germline, CDR1 is SGHRS, CDR2 YFSETQ. V was shortened by 0 bases and J by 6 bases, with 13 bases between the two germline ends. This CDR3 region has 15 residues. CDR3 protein: CASSLDGADAQPQHF. The CDR3 region has the DNA TGCGCCAGCAGCTTGGACGGGGCCGATGCTCAGCCCCAGCATTTT.

The chain joins TRBV18 to TRBJ1-4, with TRBD1 matching 10 bases. The CDR3 totals 16 residues. J gave up 7 bases and V 6 bases, and 11 bases lay outside the gene matches. Germline CDR1 reads KGHSH; CDR2 reads LQKENI. The CDR3 sequence is CASSPGQGNWGEKLFF. The CDR3 DNA is TGTGCCAGCTCCCCGGGACAGGGGAATTGGGGTGAAAAACTGTTTTTT.

The chain uses TRBV7-9 and TRBJ2-7, with 8 bases that match TRBD1. CDR1 and CDR2 from the germline V gene are SEHNR and FQNEAQ (reference sequence). After removal of 5 bases from V and 6 bases from J, the junction contained 6 bases not matched to a gene. The CDR3 is 13 residues long. In nucleotides, the CDR3 is TGTGCCAGCAGCACGTCAACAGGGGGCGAGCAGTACTTC. It yields the protein CASSTSTGGEQYF.

This clone was detected only once. This chain uses TRBV6-5 with TRBJ2-4; D uncertain. Germline V CDR1 and CDR2: MNHEY, SVGAGI. The ends were cut back, 6 bases at V and 9 bases at J, with 12 bases in the middle. The length of the CDR3 is 12 residues. The CDR3 nucleotides read TGTGCCAGCAGGGCCCCAACGGCCATTCAGTACTTC. Translation gives CASRAPTAIQYF.

V and J are TRBV9 and TRBJ2-3, with D hard to call. The V gene's germline CDR1 is SGDLS and CDR2 YYNGEE. The CDR3 runs 11 residues. V lost 3 bases, J lost 6 bases, and 5 bases lay in between. CDR3 in amino acids: CASSGGDTQYF. The DNA for the CDR3 is TGTGCCAGCAGCGGGGGTGATACGCAGTATTTT. Together with reference TRBV9 and TRBJ2-3, the CDR3 gives the full variable domain: DSGVTQTPKHLITATGQRVTLRCSPRSGDLSVYWYQQSLDQGLQFLIQYYNGEERAKGNILERFSAQQFPDLHSELNLSSLELGDSALYFCASSGGDTQYFGPGTRLTVL.

For this clone: The same CDR3 can be traced to other DNA sequences in this sample. CDR3 DNA: TGTGCCTGGAGTAAGGGACTAGCGGGGGGTCGCGGCGGGGAGCTGTTTTTT. Its translation is CAWSKGLAGGRGGELFF. The chain employs TRBV30 and TRBJ2-2, with 15 bases that match TRBD2. The CDR3 runs to 17 residues. V shed 2 bases and J 7 bases; nucleotides not matched to a gene: 8. Germline CDR1 is GTSNPN and CDR2 is SVGIG (reference sequence).

The CDR3 is CASRTNEQGTNGELFF. In DNA, the CDR3 is TGTGCCAGCAGGACTAACGAACAGGGGACCAACGGGGAGCTGTTTTTT. This rearrangement joins TRBV4-2 to TRBJ2-2; TRBD1 matches 7 bases. CDR1 and CDR2 from the germline V gene are LGHNA and YNFKEQ. The CDR3 runs to 16 residues. The trim removed 6 bases at V and 7 bases at J, leaving 14 bases unmatched.

The chain links TRBV9 to TRBJ1-6; 11 nucleotides line up with TRBD1. Germline V gives CDR1 SGDLS, CDR2 YYNGEE. CDR3 size: 16 residues. The V gene end was trimmed by 3 bases and the J gene end by 6 bases; junction bases not matched to a gene: 5. The CDR3 nucleotides read TGTGCCAGCAGCGAGCGGGGACAGGGGGTTAATTCACCCCTCCACTTT. It encodes CASSERGQGVNSPLHF.

This clone showed up just once. This chain joins TRBV11-2 and TRBJ2-1; 9 bases align to TRBD2. The ends lost 5 bases at V and 9 bases at J; junction bases unmatched: 11. CDR1 and CDR2 (germline): SGHAT, FQNNGV. The CDR3 consists of 15 residues. In DNA form, the CDR3 reads TGTGCCAGCAGCCGAGTAGCGGGAGCAGGGAGTGAGCAGTTCTTC. This codes for CASSRVAGAGSEQFF. Supplemented by reference TRBV11-2 and TRBJ2-1, the full variable domain reads EAGVAQSPRYKIIEKRQSVAFWCNPISGHATLYWYQQILGQGPKLLIQFQNNGVVDDSQLPKDRFSAERLKGVDSTLKIQPAKLEDSAVYLCASSRVAGAGSEQFFGPGTRLTVL.

CDR3 protein: CASSFDPGSGNTIYF. The CDR3 nucleotides read TGTGCCAGCAGTTTCGACCCTGGCTCTGGAAACACCATATATTTT. V and J are TRBV6-5 and TRBJ1-3; D gene uncertain. CDR1 is MNHEY and CDR2 is SVGAGI in the germline V gene. The CDR3 is 15 amino acids. V lost 4 bases, J lost 0 bases, and 10 bases lay in between.

The sample holds one count of this clone. The rearrangement joins TRBV19 to TRBJ1-1; D gene uncertain. The CDR3 sequence is 14 residues long. Germline lookup yields CDR1 LNHDA and CDR2 SQIVND (reference sequence). Trimming left V 1 base short and J 5 bases short, with 11 bases between. CDR3 amino acids: CASSIVGHGTEAFF. CDR3 nucleotide sequence: TGTGCCAGTAGTATAGTCGGGCACGGGACTGAAGCTTTCTTT.

The rearrangement joins TRBV7-9 to TRBJ1-1; D is ambiguous. The CDR3 has 14 residues. The germline V and J ends were trimmed by 6 bases and 6 bases, with 17 bases remaining between them. Per the germline V gene, CDR1 is SEHNR and CDR2 is FQNEAQ (reference sequence). The CDR3 protein is CASRQRSGEAEAFF. CDR3 nucleotides: TGTGCCAGCAGACAAAGATCCGGAGAGGCTGAAGCTTTCTTT.

The rearrangement joins TRBV28 to TRBJ1-2; 11 positions agree with TRBD1. With 2 bases clipped from V and 8 bases from J, the junction kept 10 bases outside the gene matches. CDR3 size: 16 residues. Germline CDR1 MDHEN, CDR2 SYDVKM. CDR3 residues: CASSLPGQGAPEGYTF. CDR3 DNA: TGTGCCAGCAGTTTACCCGGACAGGGGGCCCCGGAAGGCTACACCTTC.

This clone was counted between two and nine times. The gene calls are TRBV9 and TRBJ2-2; no reliable D call. CDR3 length: 14 amino acids. V was clipped by 0 bases and J by 4 bases, with 7 bases between them. CDR1 and CDR2 from the germline V gene are SGDLS and YYNGEE. CDR3 coding DNA: TGTGCCAGCAGCGTAGGGCTAAGCACCGGGGAGCTGTTTTTT. It is translated as CASSVGLSTGELFF.

The chain is built from TRBV6-1 and TRBJ1-1; TRBD1 is a possible D gene (5 bases). Looked up from germline, CDR1 is MNHNS and CDR2 is SASEGT. V shed 7 bases and J shed 1 base, with 7 bases lying between them. This CDR3 contains 12 residues. This CDR3 reads CASITGNTEAFF. CDR3 nucleotides: TGTGCCAGCATAACAGGGAACACTGAAGCTTTCTTT.

This clone appeared a few times. The chain is built from TRBV19 and TRBJ2-7, with D perhaps TRBD2 (5 bases). This CDR3 region has 15 residues. CDR1 is LNHDA, CDR2 SQIVND, per germline (reference sequence). The V and J ends lost 7 bases and 3 bases respectively, with 19 bases between them. The CDR3 DNA sequence: TGTGCCAGTACCCCAGGTATGGGCGGGTTCTACGAGCAGTACTTC. Its translation: CASTPGMGGFYEQYF.

J is TRBJ2-2 and V is TRBV19; D possibly corresponds to TRBD2 (6 bases). The ends were cut back, 10 bases at V and 5 bases at J, with 8 bases in the middle. The CDR3 covers 11 residues. Germline values: CDR1 LNHDA, CDR2 SQIVND (reference sequence). CDR3 amino acids: CATRGTGELFF. In DNA, the CDR3 is TGTGCCACACGGGGGACCGGGGAGCTGTTTTTT.

The chain has TRBV30 and TRBJ2-7, with D possibly being TRBD1 (6 bases). The CDR3 spans 13 residues. CDR1 GTSNPN and CDR2 SVGIG come from the germline V gene (reference sequence). Trimming took off 1 base at V and 2 bases at J, with 9 bases between the two ends. The CDR3 bases are TGTGCCTGGAGTGAACAGGGTCCCTACGAGCAGTACTTC. This gives the protein CAWSEQGPYEQYF. The complete variable domain, with remaining parts taken from reference TRBV30 and TRBJ2-7, reads SQTIHQWPATLVQPVGSPLSLECTVEGTSNPNLYWYRQAAGRGLQLLFYSVGIGQISSEVPQNLSASRPQDRQFILSSKKLLLSDSGFYLCAWSEQGPYEQYFGPGTRLTVT.

This sequence joins TRBV11-2 and TRBJ2-1; D remains ambiguous. V lost 5 bases and J lost 10, with 15 bases in between. Germline V lookup: CDR1 SGHAT, CDR2 FQNNGV. The CDR3 contains 13 residues. The CDR3 spells CASSPSPDGEQFF. CDR3 DNA: TGTGCCAGCAGCCCCTCTCCTGACGGGGAGCAGTTCTTC.

This clone was counted a single time. The V call is TRBV19, the J call TRBJ2-2; D possibly corresponds to TRBD2 (6 bases). The CDR3 is made up of 16 amino acids. Trimming removed 7 bases from V and 5 bases from J, with 20 bases in between. The germline V gene encodes CDR1 LNHDA and CDR2 SQIVND (reference sequence). The CDR3 loop is CASTGGSGLWTGELFF. DNA of the CDR3: TGTGCCAGTACTGGAGGGAGCGGTCTATGGACCGGGGAGCTGTTTTTT. Full variable domain (missing parts from reference TRBV19 and TRBJ2-2): DGGITQSPKYLFRKEGQNVTLSCEQNLNHDAMYWYRQDPGQGLRLIYYSQIVNDFQKGDIAEGYSVSREKKESFPLTVTSAQKNPTAFYLCASTGGSGLWTGELFFGEGSRLTVL.

This sequence joins TRBV9 and TRBJ2-3; D is perhaps TRBD1 (6 bases). Trimming left V 4 bases short and J 2 bases short, with 14 bases between. Germline CDR1 SGDLS, CDR2 YYNGEE. The CDR3 sequence is 15 residues long. The CDR3 here is CASSPSDRFTDTQYF. The CDR3 nucleotides are TGTGCCAGCAGCCCCTCGGACAGATTCACAGATACGCAGTATTTT.

DNA of the CDR3: TGTGCCAGCAGCTTAGTCCGCGAGCAGTACTTC. It encodes CASSLVREQYF. The rearrangement links TRBV13 to TRBJ2-7; D remains unclear. The CDR3 totals 11 residues. The germline V gene encodes CDR1 PRHDT and CDR2 FYEKMQ (reference sequence). V was trimmed by 1 base and J by 6 bases, leaving 4 bases between them.

This clone was seen a few times. This chain connects TRBV5-4 to TRBJ2-1; possible D gene TRBD2, 6 bases. CDR3 length equals 16 residues. The germline V gene encodes CDR1 SGHNT and CDR2 YYREEE (reference sequence). The V end was cut by 3 bases, the J end by 1 base, with 14 bases between. DNA of the CDR3: TGTGCCAGCAGCTCCGCGGGCGGGGTATCCTACAATGAGCAGTTCTTC. Translating gives CASSSAGGVSYNEQFF.

This clone was detected only a few times. The V gene is TRBV19, the J gene TRBJ1-6; D is perhaps TRBD1 (5 bases). Germline loops: CDR1 LNHDA, CDR2 SQIVND (reference sequence). Trimming removed 2 bases at V and 4 bases at J, with 6 bases between. There are 14 residues in the CDR3. CDR3 region: CASSIRGYNSPLHF. DNA of the CDR3: TGTGCCAGTAGTATAAGGGGTTATAATTCACCCCTCCACTTT.